Sequencing of this TCR beta chain was carried out in a study of shared clonotypes between healthy human individuals (dated by TCRdb to between 2020 and 2021). Background for the entire study: The cohort comprised a couple of women and three men aged 18 to 49 years. Blood TCR repertoires of a handful of healthy adults were deeply sequenced to estimate repertoire size and the extent of clonotype sharing between individuals. Leukapheresis yielded between about 0.94 and 8.9 billion PBMCs per donor. For each donor, three plates each were used for CD4 naive and CD4 memory, two plates were used for CD8 naive, and one plate was used for CD8 memory. Libraries were prepared and TCR repertoires were sequenced by different laboratories using diverse techniques, in order to increase sequencing depth and limit assay-specific biases. Results the study describes overall, beyond this receptor: Naive subsets generally had larger estimated clonotype richness than memory subsets did. Sampling was restricted to blood, and TCR repertoires in tissues likely differ from the TCR repertoires found in blood. Even with the large sequencing depth, rarefaction of the sorted-subset datasets indicated that sequencing was incomplete. Compared with non-shared clonotypes, clonotypes shared by all four sorted-subset donors had higher generation probabilities. Sharing across a handful of donors was observed for about 4.8% of naive CD4, about 3.2% of naive CD8, about 2.3% of memory CD4, and roughly 0.4% of memory CD8 clonotypes. Based on pairwise subsampling, the degree of clonotype sharing among donors was expected to be affected by sequencing depth. Because the study included a small number of donors, the genetic and exposure-history diversity represented was limited.

Counted from cysteine to phenylalanine, this CDR3 has 15 amino acids. The DNA shown is the 45-base CDR3, in frame from base 1. V lost 4 bases and J lost 2 bases, and the count of bases not matched to a germline gene is 5. Looking up the germline V gene yields CDR1 MGHDK and CDR2 SYGVNS. A word on this clone: Its antigen is still unknown. No qualities accompany the bases; no much larger clone lies one base away.

The donors were healthy, HIV-negative adults with no recently reported acute infections or vaccinations. Every donor was a Caucasian adult residing in Nashville, Tennessee, USA. CD4+ T cells were enriched by magnetic negative selection; naive cells were then positively selected on CD45RA, and the negative fraction formed the memory subset. After blood collection by leukapheresis, PBMCs were isolated using Ficoll-Histopaque density gradient centrifugation and then cryopreserved in the vapor phase of liquid nitrogen. Analytical flow cytometry was used to check the purity and quantity of each magnetically sorted T cell population. From each sorted fraction, genomic DNA was isolated and quantified by UV absorbance on a Nanodrop 2000c. TCR CDR3 regions were amplified from genomic DNA by multiplex PCR using the deep immunoSEQ assay. For each cell subset, the extracted genomic DNA was distributed evenly across all wells of several immunoSEQ 96-well plates, and each plate served as one replicate. For sorted subsets, 200 to 250 ng of genomic DNA, equivalent to some 30,000 T cell genomes, went into each replicate PCR. Purified libraries were quantified with a Qubit 3.0 fluorometer, sized on a Bioanalyzer 2100, and re-quantified with the KAPA Library Quantification kit. Every immunoSEQ 96-well plate was sequenced on a dedicated single-read 150-cycle Illumina NextSeq 550 flow cell. Concerning the study's data processing: Because the immunoSEQ output included only junctional sequences and no quality scores, the filtering could not be the same as the filtering used for full-length reads. To assign V/J genes and CDR3, sequences were annotated against IMGT germline references using PyIR, a Python wrapper for IgBLAST v1.9. Reads were removed for weak V/J assignments (E-value above 1e-6), missing CDR3, stop codons, out-of-frame junctions, or ambiguous translated residues. A V3J clonotype was defined by an identical inferred V gene, J gene, and CDR3 amino acid sequence. Percentage overlap between repertoires was computed as shared unique clonotypes divided by the size of the smaller repertoire. Three approaches were used to assess repertoire richness: RTK rarefaction, the Chao1 estimator, and Recon v2.1 estimates of unobserved clonotypes. Generation probabilities were computed with OLGA for all TCRbeta clonotypes obtained by the gDNA method from four donors. Entries here come from immuneACCESS through TCRdb and include only in-frame sequences with V and J called. Some clones fail to appear in such tables; in the studies checked, an unresolved V gene covers under half of the shortfall, and the cause of the remainder is unknown. Clone size and the V and J calls come from that table; the DNA yielded D and trimming. Here the sample has a few million clones; roughly 90% occur a single time. 0.37% of the sample goes to the ten largest clones.

This TCR was sampled from a man in his late teens or twenties in good health. Some clones in this sample may be carry-over from other donors' samples. The chain couples TRBV25-1 to TRBJ1-5, and 7 junction bases match TRBD1. Sequencing input: naive CD4+ T cells from PBMCs. This specimen's cell subset or site label, per the study, means: CD45RA+ positively selected. The nucleotide sequence reads TGTGCCAGCAGTGGAACAACAGGGGGCAATCAGCCCCAGCATTTT. Its translation is CASSGTTGGNQPQHF.